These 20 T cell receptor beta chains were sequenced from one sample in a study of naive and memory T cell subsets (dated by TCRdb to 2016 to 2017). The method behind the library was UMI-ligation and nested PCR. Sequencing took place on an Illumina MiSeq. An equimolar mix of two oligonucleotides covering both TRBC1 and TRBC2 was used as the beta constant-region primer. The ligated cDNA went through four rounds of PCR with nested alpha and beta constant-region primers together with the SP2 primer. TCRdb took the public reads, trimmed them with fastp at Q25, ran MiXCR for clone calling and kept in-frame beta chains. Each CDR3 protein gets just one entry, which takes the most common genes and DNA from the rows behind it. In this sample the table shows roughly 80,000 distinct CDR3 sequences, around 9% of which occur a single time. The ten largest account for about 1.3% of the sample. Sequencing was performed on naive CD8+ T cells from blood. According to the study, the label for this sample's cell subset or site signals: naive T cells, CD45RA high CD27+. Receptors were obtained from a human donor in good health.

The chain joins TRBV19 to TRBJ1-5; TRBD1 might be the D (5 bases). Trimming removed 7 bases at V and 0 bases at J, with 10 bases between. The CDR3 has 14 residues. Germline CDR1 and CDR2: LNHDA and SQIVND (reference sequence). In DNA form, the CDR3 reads TGTGCCAGTACCGGCAGGGATAGCAATCAGCCCCAGCATTTT. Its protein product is CASTGRDSNQPQHF.

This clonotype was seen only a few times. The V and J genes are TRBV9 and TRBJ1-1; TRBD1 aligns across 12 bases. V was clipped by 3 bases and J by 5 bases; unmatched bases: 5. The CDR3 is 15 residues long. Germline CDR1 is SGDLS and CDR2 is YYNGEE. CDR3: CASSAPGQGATEAFF. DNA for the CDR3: TGTGCCAGCAGCGCCCCGGGACAGGGGGCGACTGAAGCTTTCTTT.

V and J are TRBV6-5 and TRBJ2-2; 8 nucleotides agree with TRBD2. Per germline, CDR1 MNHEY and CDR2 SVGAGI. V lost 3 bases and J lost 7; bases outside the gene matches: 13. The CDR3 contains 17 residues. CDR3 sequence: CASSYWLSGGPDGELFF. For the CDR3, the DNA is TGTGCCAGCAGTTATTGGCTATCGGGAGGGCCGGACGGGGAGCTGTTTTTT.

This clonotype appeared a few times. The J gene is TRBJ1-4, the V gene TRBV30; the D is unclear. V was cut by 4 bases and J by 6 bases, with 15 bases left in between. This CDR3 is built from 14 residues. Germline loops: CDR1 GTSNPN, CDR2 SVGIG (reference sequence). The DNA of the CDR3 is TGTGCCTGGACCCCAGGAGTCGGGGATGAAAAACTGTTTTTT. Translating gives CAWTPGVGDEKLFF.

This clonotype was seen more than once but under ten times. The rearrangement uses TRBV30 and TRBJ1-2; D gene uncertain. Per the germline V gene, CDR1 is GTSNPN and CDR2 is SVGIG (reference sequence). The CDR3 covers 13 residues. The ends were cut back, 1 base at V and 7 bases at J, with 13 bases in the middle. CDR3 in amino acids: CAWSARWESGYTF. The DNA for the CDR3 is TGTGCCTGGAGTGCACGCTGGGAGAGTGGCTACACCTTC.

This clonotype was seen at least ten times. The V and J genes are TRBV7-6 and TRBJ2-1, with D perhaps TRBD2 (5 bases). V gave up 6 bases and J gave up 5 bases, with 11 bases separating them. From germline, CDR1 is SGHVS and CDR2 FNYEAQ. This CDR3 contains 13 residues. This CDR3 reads CASRGAVHNEQFF. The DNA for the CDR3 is TGTGCCAGCAGGGGAGCGGTCCACAATGAGCAGTTCTTC.

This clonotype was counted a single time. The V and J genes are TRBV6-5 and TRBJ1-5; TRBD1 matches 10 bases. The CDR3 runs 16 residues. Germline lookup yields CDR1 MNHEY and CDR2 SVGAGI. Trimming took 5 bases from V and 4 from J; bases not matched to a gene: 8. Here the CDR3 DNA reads TGTGCCAGCAGTGACAGGGGGCCGAGGGTTAATCAGCCCCAGCATTTT. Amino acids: CASSDRGPRVNQPQHF.

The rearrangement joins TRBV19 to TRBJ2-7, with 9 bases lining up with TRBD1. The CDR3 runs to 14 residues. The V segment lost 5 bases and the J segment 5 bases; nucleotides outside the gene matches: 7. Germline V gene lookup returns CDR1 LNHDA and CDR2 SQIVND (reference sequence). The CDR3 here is CASSLGTGQNEQYF. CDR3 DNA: TGTGCCAGTAGTCTCGGGACAGGGCAAAACGAGCAGTACTTC.

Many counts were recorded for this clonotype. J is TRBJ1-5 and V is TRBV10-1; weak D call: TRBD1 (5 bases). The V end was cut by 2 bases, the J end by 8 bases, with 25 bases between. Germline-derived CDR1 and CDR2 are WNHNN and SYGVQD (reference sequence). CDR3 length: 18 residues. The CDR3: CASSEVARVGSRVEPQHF. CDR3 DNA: TGCGCCAGCAGTGAGGTTGCCAGGGTCGGGAGTAGAGTGGAGCCCCAGCATTTT.

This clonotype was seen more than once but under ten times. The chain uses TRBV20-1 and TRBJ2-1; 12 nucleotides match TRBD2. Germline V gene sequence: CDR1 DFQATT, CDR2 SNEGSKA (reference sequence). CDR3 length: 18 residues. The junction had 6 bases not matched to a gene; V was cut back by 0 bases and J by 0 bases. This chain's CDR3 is CSARDQRTSGNSYNEQFF. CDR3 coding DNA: TGCAGTGCTAGAGACCAAAGGACTAGCGGGAACTCCTACAATGAGCAGTTCTTC.

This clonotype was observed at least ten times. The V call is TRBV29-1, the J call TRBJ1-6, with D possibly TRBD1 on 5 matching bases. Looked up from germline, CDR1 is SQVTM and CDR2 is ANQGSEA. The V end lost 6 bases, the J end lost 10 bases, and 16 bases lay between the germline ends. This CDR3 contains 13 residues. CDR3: CSVAPGSGSPLHF. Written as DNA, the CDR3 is TGCAGCGTGGCTCCGGGCTCAGGGTCACCCCTCCACTTT. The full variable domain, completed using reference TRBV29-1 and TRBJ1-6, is SAVISQKPSRDICQRGTSLTIQCQVDSQVTMMFWYRQQPGQSLTLIATANQGSEATYESGFVIDKFPISRPNLTFSTLTVSNMSPEDSSIYLCSVAPGSGSPLHFGNGTRLTVT.

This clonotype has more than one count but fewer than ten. The CDR3 is CASSARLAGVSYNEQFF. In DNA form, the CDR3 reads TGTGCCAGCAGCGCCAGACTAGCGGGAGTGTCCTACAATGAGCAGTTCTTC. This chain connects TRBV9 to TRBJ2-1, with TRBD2 matching 12 bases. The CDR3 extends over 17 amino acids. Germline V lookup: CDR1 SGDLS, CDR2 YYNGEE. J was trimmed by 1 base and V by 3 bases; bases with no gene match: 5.

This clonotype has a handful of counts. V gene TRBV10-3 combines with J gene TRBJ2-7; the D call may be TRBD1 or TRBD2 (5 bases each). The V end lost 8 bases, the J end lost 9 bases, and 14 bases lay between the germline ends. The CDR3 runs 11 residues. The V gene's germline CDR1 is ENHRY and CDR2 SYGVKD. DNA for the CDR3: TGTGCCATCGGGACCACACAAGGGCAGTACTTC. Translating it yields CAIGTTQGQYF.

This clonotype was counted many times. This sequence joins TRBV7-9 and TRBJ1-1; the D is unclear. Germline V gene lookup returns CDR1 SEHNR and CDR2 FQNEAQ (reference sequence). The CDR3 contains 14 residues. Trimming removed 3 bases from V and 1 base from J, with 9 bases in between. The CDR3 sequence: CASSLAGSNTEAFF. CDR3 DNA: TGTGCCAGCAGCTTGGCTGGATCGAACACTGAAGCTTTCTTT.

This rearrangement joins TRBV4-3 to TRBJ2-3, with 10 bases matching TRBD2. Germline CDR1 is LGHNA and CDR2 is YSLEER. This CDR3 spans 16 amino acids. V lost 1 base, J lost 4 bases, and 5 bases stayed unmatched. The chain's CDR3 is CASSQVPSGSSDTQYF. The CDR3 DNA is TGCGCCAGCAGCCAAGTGCCTAGCGGGAGTTCAGATACGCAGTATTTT.

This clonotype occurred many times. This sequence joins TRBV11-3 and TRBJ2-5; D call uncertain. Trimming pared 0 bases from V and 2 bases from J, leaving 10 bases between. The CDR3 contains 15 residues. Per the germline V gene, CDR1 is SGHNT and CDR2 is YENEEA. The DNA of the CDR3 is TGTGCCAGCAGCTTAGATACGGGCCGGCAAGAGACCCAGTACTTC. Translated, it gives CASSLDTGRQETQYF.

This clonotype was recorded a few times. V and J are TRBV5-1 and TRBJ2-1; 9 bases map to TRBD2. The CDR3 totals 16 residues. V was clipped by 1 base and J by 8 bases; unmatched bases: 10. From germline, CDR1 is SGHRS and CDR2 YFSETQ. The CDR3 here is CASSLSLGTSPDEQFF. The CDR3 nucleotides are TGCGCCAGCAGCTTGTCTTTGGGGACTAGCCCAGATGAGCAGTTCTTC.

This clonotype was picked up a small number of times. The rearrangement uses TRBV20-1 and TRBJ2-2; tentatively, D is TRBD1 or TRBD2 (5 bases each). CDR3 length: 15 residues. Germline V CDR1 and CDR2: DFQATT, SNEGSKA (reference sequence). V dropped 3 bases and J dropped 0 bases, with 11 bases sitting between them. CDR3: CSASPGATNTGELFF. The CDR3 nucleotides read TGCAGTGCTAGCCCCGGGGCAACGAACACCGGGGAGCTGTTTTTT.

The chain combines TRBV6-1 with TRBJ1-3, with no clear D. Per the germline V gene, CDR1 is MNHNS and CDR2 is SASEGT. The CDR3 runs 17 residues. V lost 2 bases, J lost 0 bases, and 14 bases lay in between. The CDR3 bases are TGTGCCAGCAGTGAACACCCCGTGGGGAACTCTGGAAACACCATATATTTT. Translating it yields CASSEHPVGNSGNTIYF.

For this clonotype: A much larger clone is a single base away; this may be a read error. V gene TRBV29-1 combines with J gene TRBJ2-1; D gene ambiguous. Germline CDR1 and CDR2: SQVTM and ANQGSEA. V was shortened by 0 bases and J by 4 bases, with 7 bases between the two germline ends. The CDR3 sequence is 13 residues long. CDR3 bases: TGCAGCGTTGAAGAGGGCCTATACAATGAGCAGTTCTTC. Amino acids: CSVEEGLYNEQFF.